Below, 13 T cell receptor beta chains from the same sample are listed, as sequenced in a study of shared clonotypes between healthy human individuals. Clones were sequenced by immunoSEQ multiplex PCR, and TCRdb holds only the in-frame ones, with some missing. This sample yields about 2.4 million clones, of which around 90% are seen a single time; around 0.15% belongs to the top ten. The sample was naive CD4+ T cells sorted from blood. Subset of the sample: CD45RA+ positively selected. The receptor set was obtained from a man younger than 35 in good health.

CDR3 amino acids: CASSQGASGNTGELFF. The CDR3 nucleotides read TGTGCCAGCAGCCAGGGGGCGTCGGGGAACACCGGGGAGCTGTTTTTT. The chain has TRBV5-4 and TRBJ2-2; 8 bases are a match to TRBD1. Germline lookup yields CDR1 SGHNT and CDR2 YYREEE (reference sequence). The CDR3 consists of 16 residues. The junction had 6 bases not matched to a gene; V was cut back by 4 bases and J by 1 base.

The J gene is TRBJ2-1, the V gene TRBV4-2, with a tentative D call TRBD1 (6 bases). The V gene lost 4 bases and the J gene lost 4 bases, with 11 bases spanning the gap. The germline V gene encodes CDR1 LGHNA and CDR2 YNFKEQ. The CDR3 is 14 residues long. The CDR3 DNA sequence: TGTGCCAGCAGCCCCCCCGGACAGTACAATGAGCAGTTCTTC. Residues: CASSPPGQYNEQFF.

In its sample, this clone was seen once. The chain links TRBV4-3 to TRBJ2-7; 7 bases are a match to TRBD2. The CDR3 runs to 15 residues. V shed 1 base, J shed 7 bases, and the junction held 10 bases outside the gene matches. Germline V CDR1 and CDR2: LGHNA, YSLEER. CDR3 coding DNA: TGCGCCAGCAGCCAAGCTTGGGGGGGTTCAGGGGAGCAGTACTTC. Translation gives CASSQAWGGSGEQYF.

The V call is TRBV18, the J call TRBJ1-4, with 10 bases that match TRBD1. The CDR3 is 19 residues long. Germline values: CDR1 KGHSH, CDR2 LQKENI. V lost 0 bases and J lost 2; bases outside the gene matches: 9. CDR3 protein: CASSPPATGTGVTNEKLFF. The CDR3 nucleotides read TGTGCCAGCTCACCACCCGCGACCGGGACAGGGGTGACTAATGAAAAACTGTTTTTT.

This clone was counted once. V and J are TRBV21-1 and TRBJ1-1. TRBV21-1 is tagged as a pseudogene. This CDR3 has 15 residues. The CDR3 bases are TGTGCCAGCAGCAATGAAAGGGGGAGGGAAACTGAAGCTTTCTTT. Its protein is CASSNERGRETEAFF.

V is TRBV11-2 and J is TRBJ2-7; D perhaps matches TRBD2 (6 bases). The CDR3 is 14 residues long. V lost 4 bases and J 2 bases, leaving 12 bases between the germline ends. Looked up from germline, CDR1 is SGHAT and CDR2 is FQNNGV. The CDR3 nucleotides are TGTGCCAGCAGCTCCCTAGCGATCGCCTACGAGCAGTACTTC. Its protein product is CASSSLAIAYEQYF. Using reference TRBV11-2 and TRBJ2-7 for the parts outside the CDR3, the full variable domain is EAGVAQSPRYKIIEKRQSVAFWCNPISGHATLYWYQQILGQGPKLLIQFQNNGVVDDSQLPKDRFSAERLKGVDSTLKIQPAKLEDSAVYLCASSSLAIAYEQYFGPGTRLTVT.

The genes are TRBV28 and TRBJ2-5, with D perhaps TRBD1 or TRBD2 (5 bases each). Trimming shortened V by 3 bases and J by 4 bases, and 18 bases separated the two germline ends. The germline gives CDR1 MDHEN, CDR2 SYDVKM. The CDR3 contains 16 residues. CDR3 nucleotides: TGTGCCAGCAGTTTCTCCTCCGGGGCGCGGAGAGAGACCCAGTACTTC. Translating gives CASSFSSGARRETQYF.

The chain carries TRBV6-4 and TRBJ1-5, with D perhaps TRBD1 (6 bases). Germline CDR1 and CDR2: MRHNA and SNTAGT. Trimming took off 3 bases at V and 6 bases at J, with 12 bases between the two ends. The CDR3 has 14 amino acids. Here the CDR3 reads CASSEVGGAQPQHF. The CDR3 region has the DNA TGTGCCAGCAGTGAGGTAGGGGGGGCTCAGCCCCAGCATTTT.

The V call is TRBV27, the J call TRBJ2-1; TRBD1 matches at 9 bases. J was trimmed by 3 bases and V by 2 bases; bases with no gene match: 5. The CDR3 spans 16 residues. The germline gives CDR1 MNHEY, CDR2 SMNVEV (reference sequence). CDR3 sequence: CASSLKDRGYYNEQFF. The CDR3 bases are TGTGCCAGCAGTTTAAAGGACAGGGGATACTACAATGAGCAGTTCTTC.

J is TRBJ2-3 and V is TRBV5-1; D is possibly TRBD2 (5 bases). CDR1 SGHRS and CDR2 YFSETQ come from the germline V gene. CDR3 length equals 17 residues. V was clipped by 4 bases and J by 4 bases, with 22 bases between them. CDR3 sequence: CASSRTSGRLGPDTQYF. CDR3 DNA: TGCGCCAGCAGCCGTACGAGCGGACGTCTGGGCCCAGATACGCAGTATTTT.

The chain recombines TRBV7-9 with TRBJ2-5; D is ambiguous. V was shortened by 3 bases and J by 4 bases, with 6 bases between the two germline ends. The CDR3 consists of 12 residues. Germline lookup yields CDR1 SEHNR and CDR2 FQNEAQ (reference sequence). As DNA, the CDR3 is TGTGCCAGCAGCTTCGCCGTAGAGACCCAGTACTTC. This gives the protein CASSFAVETQYF.

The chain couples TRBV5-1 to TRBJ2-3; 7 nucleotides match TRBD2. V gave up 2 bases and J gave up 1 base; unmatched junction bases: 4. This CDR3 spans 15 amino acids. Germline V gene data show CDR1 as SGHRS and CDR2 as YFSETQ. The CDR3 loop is CASSFGTTGTDTQYF. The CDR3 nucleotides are TGCGCCAGCAGCTTCGGGACTACCGGCACAGATACGCAGTATTTT.

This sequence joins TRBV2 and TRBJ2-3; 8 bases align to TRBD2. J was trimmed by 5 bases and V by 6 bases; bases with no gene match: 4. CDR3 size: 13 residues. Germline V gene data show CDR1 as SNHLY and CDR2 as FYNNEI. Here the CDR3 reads CASRTSGRDTQYF. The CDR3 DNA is TGTGCCAGCAGAACTAGCGGCCGAGATACGCAGTATTTT.